This TCR beta chain was identified in a study of blood T cell repertoires in COVID-19. Study background: The United States, Italy and Spain were the sources of the acute and convalescent COVID-19 samples.

How the authors handled the data: Amplification of reference gene primers provided the estimated nucleated cell counts. Sequencing was performed with immunoSEQ multiplex PCR; in TCRdb, only in-frame clones are kept and a portion is missing. Clonal size and the V and J genes are those of that table, whereas D and trimming came from the DNA. The table shows 250,000 to 350,000 clones, with approximately 86% occurring only once. Germline V lookup: CDR1 LGHDT, CDR2 YNNKEL (reference sequence). The V end lost 3 bases, the J end lost 8 bases, and 10 bases lay between the germline ends. The CDR3 is 13 amino acids.

The clonotype originates from a woman aged 50 to 60 who had recovered from COVID-19. Sequencing was performed on peripheral blood. This sequence joins TRBV3-1 (or the pseudogene TRBV3-2) and TRBJ1-4, with D perhaps matching TRBD1 (5 bases). For the CDR3, the DNA is TGTGCCAGCAGCCATAGGGACTCCGAAAAACTGTTTTTT. Translation gives CASSHRDSEKLFF.